This T cell receptor (beta chain) is from a study of blood T cell repertoires in COVID-19. Unmatched junction bases numbered 7, after V lost 4 bases and J lost 1 base. This CDR3 region has 16 residues. Per the germline V gene, CDR1 is LNHDA and CDR2 is SQIVND (reference sequence). Here immunoSEQ multiplex PCR was the method, and the copy in TCRdb shows in-frame clones only, minus some. Altogether fewer than 300,000 clones are present, approximately 86% being singletons, with the ten largest covering 2.5% to 3.5%. This sequence was found in a woman younger than 35 with acute or convalescent COVID-19. The rearrangement links TRBV19 to TRBJ1-5, with 7 positions matching TRBD1. Sequencing was carried out using peripheral blood. The CDR3 DNA reads TGTGCCAGTAGTACAGGGACAGTCCTAAGCAATCAGCCCCAGCATTTT. Translated, it gives CASSTGTVLSNQPQHF.